A single T cell receptor beta chain is shown here with its context. Its antigen is undetermined. The sample originates from a study of T cells in Graves' hyperthyroidism and ophthalmopathy. Study results and limitations: Ophthalmopathy prediction by the model preceded onset by a median about 6 months. Ophthalmopathy stood apart from stable hyperthyroidism in a 13 V-J model. Blood held most thyroid clonotypes expanded above 0.001 frequency.

Every diagnosis used clinical symptoms, serum thyroxine and TRAb, thyroid ultrasound and orbital computed tomography. The CDR3 has 15 residues. CDR1 and CDR2 from the germline V gene are LNHDA and SQIVND (reference sequence). V lost 5 bases, J lost 1 base, and 14 bases lay in between. Researchers took RNA transcripts and amplified the TCR beta CDR3 regions from them. HTBI primers drove first-round RT-PCR of the TCR CDR3. TCRdb passed the multiplex PCR reads through MiXCR, listing each CDR3 protein once. The data contain 450,000 to 700,000 distinct CDR3 sequences, more than 45% of them seen just once; the ten biggest clones take up around 17%.

The material sequenced was peripheral blood or thyroid tissue (not recorded which). This sequence originates from an adult woman with Graves' disease, either hyperthyroidism or ophthalmopathy (not recorded which). V is TRBV19 and J is TRBJ1-1; no clear D gene. CDR3 in amino acids: CASSRPGLENTEAFF. The CDR3 DNA reads TGTGCCAGTAGTCGGCCGGGGTTGGAGAACACTGAAGCTTTCTTT.